This T cell receptor (beta chain) derives from a study of shared clonotypes between healthy human individuals. Whole-study results and caveats: Tissues were not sampled, only blood, and their repertoires likely differ.

Germline CDR1 SEHNR, CDR2 FQNEAQ (reference sequence). The CDR3 runs to 11 residues. Trimming took 1 base from V and 9 from J, leaving 4 bases between them. Worth noting for this clone: Antigen: not known.

Source study methods: As immunoSEQ supplied junction-only sequences (without quality scores), filtering differed. Here immunoSEQ multiplex PCR was the method, and the copy in TCRdb shows in-frame clones only, minus some. V and J calls plus clone size are reproduced from that table; the DNA served to infer D and trimming. The sample carries some 2 million clones, roughly 95% recorded once. CD8 cells regarded as naive lacked CD45RO, were positively chosen for CCR7, and omitted terminally differentiated effector memory CD45RA+ cells. V gene TRBV7-9 combines with J gene TRBJ2-1, with D uncertain. This TCR was recovered from a man between 18 and 35 years old in good health. Input material: naive CD8+ T cells sorted from blood. As DNA, the CDR3 is TGTGCCAGCAGCTTAGGTATTGAGCAGTTCTTC. It is translated as CASSLGIEQFF.